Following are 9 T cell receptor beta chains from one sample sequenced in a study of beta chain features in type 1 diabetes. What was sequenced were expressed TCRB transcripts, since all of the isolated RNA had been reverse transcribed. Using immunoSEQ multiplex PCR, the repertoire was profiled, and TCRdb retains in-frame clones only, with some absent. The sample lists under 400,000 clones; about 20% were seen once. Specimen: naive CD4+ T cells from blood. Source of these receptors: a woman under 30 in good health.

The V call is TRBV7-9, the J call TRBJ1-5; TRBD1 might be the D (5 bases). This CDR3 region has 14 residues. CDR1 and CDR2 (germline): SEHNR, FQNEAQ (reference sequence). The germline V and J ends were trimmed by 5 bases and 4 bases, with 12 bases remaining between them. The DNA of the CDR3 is TGTGCCAGCAGCCCGGGTGGGGGGAATCAGCCCCAGCATTTT. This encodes CASSPGGGNQPQHF.

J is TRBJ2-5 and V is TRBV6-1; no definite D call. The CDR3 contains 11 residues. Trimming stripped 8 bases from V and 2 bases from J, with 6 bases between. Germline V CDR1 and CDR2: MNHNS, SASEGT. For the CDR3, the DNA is TGTGCCAGCGACTCTCAAGAGACCCAGTACTTC. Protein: CASDSQETQYF.

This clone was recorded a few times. CDR3 amino acids: CASSLTSGNNEQFF. Written as DNA, the CDR3 is TGTGCCAGCAGCTTGACTAGCGGAAACAATGAGCAGTTCTTC. This sequence joins TRBV7-2 and TRBJ2-1, with 9 bases identical to TRBD2. Germline-derived CDR1 and CDR2 are SGHTA and FQGNSA. The CDR3 contains 14 residues. The V segment lost 3 bases and the J segment 5 bases; nucleotides outside the gene matches: 2. Based on the CDR3 plus reference TRBV7-2 and TRBJ2-1, the full variable domain is GAGVSQSPSNKVTEKGKDVELRCDPISGHTALYWYRQSLGQGLEFLIYFQGNSAPDKSGLPSDRFSAERTGGSVSTLTIQRTQQEDSAVYLCASSLTSGNNEQFFGPGTRLTVL.

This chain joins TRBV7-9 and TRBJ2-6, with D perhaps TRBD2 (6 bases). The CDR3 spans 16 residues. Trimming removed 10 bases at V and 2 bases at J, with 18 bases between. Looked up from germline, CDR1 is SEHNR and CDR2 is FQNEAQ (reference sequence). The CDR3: CATVRGWVAGANVLTF. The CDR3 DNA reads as TGTGCCACCGTCCGGGGGTGGGTAGCTGGGGCCAACGTCCTGACTTTC.

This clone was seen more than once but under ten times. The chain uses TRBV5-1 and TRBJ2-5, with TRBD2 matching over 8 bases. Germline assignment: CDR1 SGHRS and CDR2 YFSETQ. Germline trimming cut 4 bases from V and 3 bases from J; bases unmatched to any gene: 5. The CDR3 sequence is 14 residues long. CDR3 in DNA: TGCGCCAGCAGCGGTACTAGCGGAAAAGAGACCCAGTACTTC. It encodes CASSGTSGKETQYF.

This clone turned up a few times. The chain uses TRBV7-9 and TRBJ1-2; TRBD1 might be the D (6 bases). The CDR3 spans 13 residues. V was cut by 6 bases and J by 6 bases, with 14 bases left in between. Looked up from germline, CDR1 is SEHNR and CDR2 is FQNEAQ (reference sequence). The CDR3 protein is CASRPTGLDGYTF. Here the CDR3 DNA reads TGTGCCAGCAGGCCTACAGGGTTGGATGGCTACACCTTC. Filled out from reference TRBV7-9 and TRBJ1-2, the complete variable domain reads DTGVSQNPRHKITKRGQNVTFRCDPISEHNRLYWYRQTLGQGPEFLTYFQNEAQLEKSRLLSDRFSAERPKGSFSTLEIQRTEQGDSAMYLCASRPTGLDGYTFGSGTRLTVV.

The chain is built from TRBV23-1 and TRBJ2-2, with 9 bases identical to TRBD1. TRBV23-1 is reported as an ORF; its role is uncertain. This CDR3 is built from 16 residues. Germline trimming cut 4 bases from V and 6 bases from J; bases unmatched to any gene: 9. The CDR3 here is CASSRGVQGAPGELFF. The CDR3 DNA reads TGCGCCAGCAGTCGAGGCGTACAGGGGGCGCCCGGGGAGCTGTTTTTT.

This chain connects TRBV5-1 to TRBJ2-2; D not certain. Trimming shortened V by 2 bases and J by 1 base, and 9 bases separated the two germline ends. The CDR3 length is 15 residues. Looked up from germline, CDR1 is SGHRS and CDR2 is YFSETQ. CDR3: CASSFNAGNTGELFF. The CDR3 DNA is TGCGCCAGCAGCTTTAACGCAGGGAACACCGGGGAGCTGTTTTTT.

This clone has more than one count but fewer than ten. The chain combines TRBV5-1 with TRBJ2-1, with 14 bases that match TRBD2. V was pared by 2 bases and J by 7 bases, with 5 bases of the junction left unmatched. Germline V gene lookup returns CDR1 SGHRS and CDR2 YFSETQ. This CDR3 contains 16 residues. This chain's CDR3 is CASSLPTSGGANEQFF. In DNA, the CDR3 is TGCGCCAGCAGCTTACCGACTAGCGGGGGGGCGAATGAGCAGTTCTTC.